Listed here are 27 T cell receptor beta chains from one sample, sequenced in a study of T cells after yellow fever vaccination. TCRdb fed the 5' RACE reads into MiXCR, producing one record per CDR3 protein. This sample has hundreds of thousands of distinct CDR3 sequences, with under 15% found just once. Sequences were derived from CD4+ T cells sorted from PBMCs, sampled 15 days after the yellow fever booster vaccination. The receptor set was obtained from a man between 18 and 35 years old who received the YFV17D yellow fever vaccine.

There are a few counts of this clonotype. The CDR3 DNA is TGCGCCAGCAGCTTGGGCCTCGAGGCCGGGGAGCTGTTTTTT. Residues: CASSLGLEAGELFF. The rearrangement joins TRBV5-1 to TRBJ2-2; D gene unclear. Trimming took off 0 bases at V and 6 bases at J, with 9 bases between the two ends. This CDR3 contains 14 residues. Germline V lookup: CDR1 SGHRS, CDR2 YFSETQ.

In its sample, this clonotype was seen a few times. This chain connects TRBV5-1 to TRBJ1-2; 9 bases are shared with TRBD1. The germline CDR1 and CDR2 sequences are SGHRS and YFSETQ. This CDR3 spans 14 amino acids. The ends lost 0 bases at V and 8 bases at J; junction bases unmatched: 5. This CDR3 is CASSLAGQGGGYTF. The CDR3 DNA sequence: TGCGCCAGCAGCTTGGCGGGACAGGGAGGCGGCTACACCTTC. The full variable domain, completed using reference TRBV5-1 and TRBJ1-2, is KAGVTQTPRYLIKTRGQQVTLSCSPISGHRSVSWYQQTPGQGLQFLFEYFSETQRNKGNFPGRFSGRQFSNSRSEMNVSTLELGDSALYLCASSLAGQGGGYTFGSGTRLTVV.

Concerning this clonotype: An end of the junction does not agree with germline; a read error may underlie this. The chain combines TRBV25-1 with TRBJ1-1, with a tentative D call TRBD1 (5 bases). This CDR3 is built from 18 residues. CDR1 is MGHDK and CDR2 is SYGVNS in the germline V gene. The CDR3 spells CASSESQRGLPRNTEAFF. In nucleotides, the CDR3 is TGTGCCAGCAGCGAATCCCAACGGGGACTCCCTAGGAACACTGAAGCTTTCTTT.

The chain is built from TRBV20-1 and TRBJ2-3, with 10 bases lining up with TRBD2. V gave up 5 bases and J gave up 0 bases; unmatched junction bases: 8. Germline lookup yields CDR1 DFQATT and CDR2 SNEGSKA (reference sequence). The CDR3 is made up of 16 amino acids. CDR3 in DNA: TGCAGTGCTCCTCGGACTAGCGGAGCCAGCACAGATACGCAGTATTTT. This gives the protein CSAPRTSGASTDTQYF.

The chain carries TRBV3-1 and TRBJ2-5; TRBD2 matches at 7 bases. Germline V gene data show CDR1 as LGHDT and CDR2 as YNNKEL (reference sequence). The CDR3 covers 15 residues. V lost 4 bases to trimming and J lost 5 bases; unmatched junction nucleotides: 10. The CDR3 sequence is CASSPIGAGQETQYF. The DNA for the CDR3 is TGTGCCAGCAGCCCGATCGGAGCGGGGCAGGAGACCCAGTACTTC.

This clonotype was seen only a few times. The chain recombines TRBV5-5 with TRBJ2-7, with 8 positions matching TRBD1. J lost 1 base, V lost 5 bases, and 5 bases had no gene match. CDR3 length: 14 amino acids. Germline CDR1 SGHKS, CDR2 YYEKEE (reference sequence). CDR3 coding DNA: TGTGCCAGCAGGGAATGGACAGGGTCCTACGAGCAGTACTTC. Protein: CASREWTGSYEQYF.

The chain recombines TRBV6-6 with TRBJ1-1; D uncertain. Trimming took 5 bases from V and 2 from J, leaving 18 bases between them. The germline CDR1 and CDR2 sequences are MNHNY and SVGAGI (reference sequence). The CDR3 runs to 16 residues. The CDR3 is CASSLTHGRHNTEAFF. The CDR3 DNA is TGTGCCAGCAGTCTAACACATGGACGGCACAACACTGAAGCTTTCTTT.

This sequence joins TRBV6-5 and TRBJ2-4; D is ambiguous. Germline CDR1 MNHEY, CDR2 SVGAGI. V lost 5 bases to trimming and J lost 8 bases, with 19 bases between them. The CDR3 runs 15 residues. In DNA, the CDR3 is TGTGCCAGCAGTCCCAGAAACCCGATTGAGGACATTCAGTACTTC. Translating it yields CASSPRNPIEDIQYF.

This clonotype has just a few counts. The gene calls are TRBV2 and TRBJ1-5, with a weak D call TRBD1 (5 bases). The CDR3 runs to 14 residues. Germline V lookup: CDR1 SNHLY, CDR2 FYNNEI. Trimming removed 5 bases at V and 7 bases at J, with 15 bases between. The CDR3 coding sequence is TGTGCCAGCAGTCAAACGGGGGGAGGCCAGCCCCAGCATTTT. Residues: CASSQTGGGQPQHF. Supplemented by reference TRBV2 and TRBJ1-5, the full variable domain reads EPEVTQTPSHQVTQMGQEVILRCVPISNHLYFYWYRQILGQKVEFLVSFYNNEISEKSEIFDDQFSVERPDGSNFTLKIRSTKLEDSAMYFCASSQTGGGQPQHFGDGTRLSIL.

J is TRBJ1-6 and V is TRBV30; unclear D gene. Germline CDR1 and CDR2: GTSNPN and SVGIG (reference sequence). The V end lost 1 base, the J end lost 5 bases, and 6 bases lay between the germline ends. This CDR3 has 13 amino acids. The CDR3 reads CAWSGQDNSPLHF. The CDR3 nucleotides read TGTGCCTGGAGTGGGCAGGATAATTCACCCCTCCACTTT.

The chain carries TRBV20-1 and TRBJ1-2; no reliable D call. The CDR3 extends over 13 amino acids. Deletions cut 6 bases from V and 6 bases from J, with 17 bases between. Germline-derived CDR1 and CDR2 are DFQATT and SNEGSKA (reference sequence). This CDR3 reads CSAWTLAENGYTF. The DNA of the CDR3 is TGCAGTGCCTGGACCCTCGCGGAGAATGGCTACACCTTC.

This clonotype came up many times. CDR3 DNA sequence: TGTGCCAGCAGTTTAGGGTCTAACTATGGCTACACCTTC. Amino acids: CASSLGSNYGYTF. The chain uses TRBV28 and TRBJ1-2, with D hard to call. The CDR3 extends over 13 amino acids. Germline values: CDR1 MDHEN, CDR2 SYDVKM. V shed 2 bases and J shed 0 bases, with 4 bases lying between them.

The J gene is TRBJ2-1, the V gene TRBV4-3, with D possibly TRBD2 on 7 matching bases. Germline V gene lookup returns CDR1 LGHNA and CDR2 YSLEER. The CDR3 has 16 residues. V dropped 4 bases and J dropped 4 bases, with 17 bases sitting between them. CDR3 residues: CASSPDRPSGYNEQFF. In nucleotides, the CDR3 is TGCGCCAGCAGCCCCGACAGGCCTAGCGGTTACAATGAGCAGTTCTTC.

The DNA of the CDR3 is TGCGCCAGCAGCTTGAGCGGGGGGGCCACAGATACGCAGTATTTT. Its protein product is CASSLSGGATDTQYF. The chain combines TRBV5-1 with TRBJ2-3; 10 nucleotides align to TRBD2. With V trimmed by 1 base and J by 2 bases, 1 base remained unmatched. Per germline, CDR1 SGHRS and CDR2 YFSETQ. This CDR3 has 15 amino acids. Combining the CDR3 with reference TRBV5-1 and TRBJ2-3 gives the whole variable domain KAGVTQTPRYLIKTRGQQVTLSCSPISGHRSVSWYQQTPGQGLQFLFEYFSETQRNKGNFPGRFSGRQFSNSRSEMNVSTLELGDSALYLCASSLSGGATDTQYFGPGTRLTVL.

This clonotype appeared a few times. The chain carries TRBV20-1 and TRBJ2-1; 12 bases line up with TRBD2. This CDR3 has 18 residues. With 5 bases clipped from V and 0 bases from J, the junction kept 11 bases outside the gene matches. In germline, CDR1 is DFQATT, CDR2 SNEGSKA (reference sequence). In nucleotides, the CDR3 is TGCAGTGCTGCCCCCCGAGGGACTAGCGGGTACTCCTACAATGAGCAGTTCTTC. It codes for CSAAPRGTSGYSYNEQFF.

This clonotype occurred a few times. This chain links TRBV12-3 or TRBV12-4 with TRBJ1-1, with a possible D match to TRBD1 (6 bases). This CDR3 has 14 amino acids. V was clipped by 6 bases and J by 0 bases, with 11 bases between them. The CDR3 sequence is CASSRDTLNTEAFF. CDR3 bases: TGTGCCAGCAGCCGGGACACGCTGAACACTGAAGCTTTCTTT.

Points on this clonotype: One junction end does not reproduce the germline sequence, and a read error may be involved. The chain joins TRBV28 to TRBJ2-1; 7 nucleotides agree with TRBD1. CDR1 and CDR2 (germline): MDHEN, SYDVKM. The CDR3 has 15 amino acids. CDR3 nucleotides: TGTGCCAGCAGTTTAACGACAGGGAGCGGCTTTGAGGAGTTCTTC. This gives the protein CASSLTTGSGFEEFF. Full variable domain (remainder filled in from reference TRBV28 and TRBJ2-1): DVKVTQSSRYLVKRTGEKVFLECVQDMDHENMFWYRQDPGLGLRLIYFSYDVKMKEKGDIPEGYSVSREKKERFSLILESASTNQTSMYLCASSLTTGSGFEEFFGPGTRLTVL.

In DNA form, the CDR3 reads TGTGCCATCAGCCAACGGGGAGCTGATCAGCCCCAGCATTTT. It codes for CAISQRGADQPQHF. The chain carries TRBV10-3 and TRBJ1-5; D ambiguous. Germline V gene lookup returns CDR1 ENHRY and CDR2 SYGVKD. The CDR3 has 14 amino acids. Between the trimmed V and J ends, which lost 6 bases and 5 bases, there was a span of 14 bases.

The V call is TRBV20-1, the J call TRBJ2-3; 8 positions agree with TRBD2. CDR1 DFQATT and CDR2 SNEGSKA come from the germline V gene (reference sequence). V trimming: 3 bases; J trimming: 5 bases; junction bases outside the gene matches: 4. The CDR3 totals 13 residues. The CDR3 reads CSASGGAGDTQYF. CDR3 nucleotide sequence: TGCAGTGCTAGCGGGGGGGCCGGAGATACGCAGTATTTT.

This clonotype was seen more than once but under ten times. The chain has TRBV2 and TRBJ2-3; 7 bases match TRBD1. V was pared by 8 bases and J by 6 bases, with 2 bases of the junction left unmatched. Germline CDR1 and CDR2: SNHLY and FYNNEI. This CDR3 contains 11 residues. The CDR3 coding sequence is TGTGCCAGCGCGGACAGGGATACGCAGTATTTT. Residues: CASADRDTQYF.

The chain links TRBV23-1 to TRBJ2-7, with 7 bases lining up with TRBD1. TRBV23-1 belongs to the ORF category, with a function that is uncertain. With V trimmed by 3 bases and J by 1 base, 6 bases remained unmatched. The CDR3 runs 15 residues. CDR3 sequence reads: CASSQRQGESYEQYV. The CDR3 DNA follows: TGCGCCAGCAGTCAGAGGCAGGGGGAATCCTACGAGCAGTACGTC.

This chain connects TRBV29-1 to TRBJ2-3, with 8 positions matching TRBD2. This CDR3 is 17 amino acids long. Trimming took 5 bases from V and 3 from J; bases not matched to a gene: 16. Germline V lookup: CDR1 SQVTM, CDR2 ANQGSEA. CDR3 coding DNA: TGCAGCGTTTTCGACGCGGTGCGGGGACTAGTGACAGATACGCAGTATTTT. Encoded protein: CSVFDAVRGLVTDTQYF.

The chain recombines TRBV7-6 with TRBJ2-2, with 9 bases matching TRBD1. Per the germline V gene, CDR1 is SGHVS and CDR2 is FNYEAQ. This CDR3 region has 16 residues. After removal of 3 bases from V and 6 bases from J, the junction contained 8 bases not matched to a gene. The CDR3 region has the DNA TGTGCCAGCAGCTTGACACAGGGGGCAGTTGCCGGGGAGCTGTTTTTT. This encodes CASSLTQGAVAGELFF.

This chain links TRBV9 with TRBJ1-3, with D unresolved. Germline CDR1 and CDR2: SGDLS and YYNGEE. The V end was cut by 3 bases, the J end by 0 bases, with 13 bases between. This CDR3 is built from 16 residues. This chain's CDR3 is CASSGGGTNSGNTIYF. CDR3 nucleotide sequence: TGTGCCAGCAGCGGGGGTGGCACGAACTCTGGAAACACCATATATTTT.

This clonotype has ten or more counts. The chain combines TRBV7-9 with TRBJ1-1; 8 bases map to TRBD1. V was pared by 6 bases and J by 2 bases, with 14 bases of the junction left unmatched. The V gene's germline CDR1 is SEHNR and CDR2 FQNEAQ (reference sequence). CDR3 length equals 17 residues. The CDR3 sequence: CASRPPLRTGPNTEAFF. CDR3 DNA sequence: TGTGCCAGCAGGCCTCCCTTAAGGACAGGGCCCAACACTGAAGCTTTCTTT.

The table lists this clonotype with a few counts. J is TRBJ2-2 and V is TRBV5-1, with D perhaps matching TRBD1 (6 bases). The CDR3 is 13 amino acids. CDR1 and CDR2 from the germline V gene are SGHRS and YFSETQ. V gave up 10 bases and J gave up 3 bases, with 13 bases separating them. CDR3 loop: CAGRDTDTGELFF. The CDR3 DNA follows: TGCGCCGGCCGGGACACAGACACCGGGGAGCTGTTTTTT. The whole variable domain, filled in from reference TRBV5-1 and TRBJ2-2, reads KAGVTQTPRYLIKTRGQQVTLSCSPISGHRSVSWYQQTPGQGLQFLFEYFSETQRNKGNFPGRFSGRQFSNSRSEMNVSTLELGDSALYLCAGRDTDTGELFFGEGSRLTVL.

This clonotype appeared a few times. This chain uses TRBV18 with TRBJ1-2; D is perhaps TRBD1 (5 bases). V shed 1 base and J shed 4 bases, with 13 bases lying between them. Per the germline V gene, CDR1 is KGHSH and CDR2 is LQKENI. CDR3 length: 15 amino acids. CDR3 residues: CASSPQAARGYGYTF. The CDR3 DNA reads as TGTGCCAGCTCACCACAAGCCGCAAGGGGCTATGGCTACACCTTC.